The clone carrying this TCR beta chain was detected a few times. Its antigen is unknown. MiXCR, applied by TCRdb to the reads, yields one record per CDR3 protein. This sample yields approximately 110,000 distinct CDR3 sequences, of which 42% are seen a single time; about two thirds belongs to the top ten. V was cut by 5 bases and J by 2 bases, with 8 bases left in between. This CDR3 contains 13 residues. From germline, CDR1 is PRHDT and CDR2 FYEKMQ (reference sequence). The sample comes from a study of T cell repertoires in cytomegalovirus infection. Study information: Newly reported HLA-C-restricted and thoroughly characterized HLA-B-restricted CMV epitopes were employed.

Study outcomes and limitations: Summed frequency of public TCR beta families distinguished CMV carriers with the relevant HLA.

The sequencing used CD8+ T cells from cultured PBMCs, collected from culture after CMV antigen stimulation. The rearrangement uses TRBV13 and TRBJ2-3; D gene ambiguous. The clonotype originates from a human donor in good health (CMV status not recorded). Some clones in this sample may be carry-over from other donors' samples. This CDR3 is CASSPPSTDTQYF. CDR3 sequence (DNA): TGTGCCAGCAGCCCCCCTTCCACAGATACGCAGTATTTT.